This T cell receptor beta chain emerged from a study of tumor-infiltrating lymphocytes in primary liver carcinoma. Study summary: The tumors ranged from roughly 4 to 11 cm across and fell within stage T1-T3 N0M0.

The CDR3 length is 14 residues. Germline V CDR1 and CDR2: SQVTM, ANQGSEA. V trimming: 3 bases; J trimming: 5 bases; junction bases outside the gene matches: 7. Unsorted bulk tissue, roughly 20-33 mg of it, served as the source for co-extraction of RNA and DNA. Viable tumor cell content exceeded 85% in every tumor sample. cDNA specific to TCR beta was made from approximately 0.55 ug of total RNA, with a constant-region primer employed for priming. Three nested multiplex PCR rounds, a slightly modified ARM-PCR method, built the TCR beta libraries. The first two PCR rounds used TRBV1-TRBV30 primers with a Cbeta primer, 9 to 11 cycles each. TCRdb called the multiplex PCR reads again in MiXCR, with one record for every CDR3 protein. This table holds some 94,000 distinct CDR3 sequences, approximately 71% found once.

Sample: liver tumor tissue from sampling region 5. This sample's subset: tumor region T5, tumor centre. This chain links TRBV29-1 with TRBJ1-2; 9 nucleotides align to TRBD1. The TCR comes from an older woman with primary liver carcinoma and hepatitis B virus infection. The CDR3 DNA reads TGCAGCGTTGAGGGACAGGGACAGACTTATGGCTACACCTTC. Amino acid sequence: CSVEGQGQTYGYTF.